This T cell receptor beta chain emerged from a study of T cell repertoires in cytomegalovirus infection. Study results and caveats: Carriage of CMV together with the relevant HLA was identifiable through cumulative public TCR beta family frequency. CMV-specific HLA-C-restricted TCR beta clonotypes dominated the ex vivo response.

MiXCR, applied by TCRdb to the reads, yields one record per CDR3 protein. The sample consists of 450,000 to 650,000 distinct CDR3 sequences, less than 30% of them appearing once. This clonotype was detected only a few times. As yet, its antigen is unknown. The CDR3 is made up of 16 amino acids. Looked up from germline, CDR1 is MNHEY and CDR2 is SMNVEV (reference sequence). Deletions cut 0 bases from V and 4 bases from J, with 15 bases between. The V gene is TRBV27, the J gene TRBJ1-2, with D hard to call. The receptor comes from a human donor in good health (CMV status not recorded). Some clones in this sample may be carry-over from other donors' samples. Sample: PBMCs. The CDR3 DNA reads TGTGCCAGCAGTTTATCTGTTTTAGGGTTCGGCTATGGCTACACCTTC. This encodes CASSLSVLGFGYGYTF.